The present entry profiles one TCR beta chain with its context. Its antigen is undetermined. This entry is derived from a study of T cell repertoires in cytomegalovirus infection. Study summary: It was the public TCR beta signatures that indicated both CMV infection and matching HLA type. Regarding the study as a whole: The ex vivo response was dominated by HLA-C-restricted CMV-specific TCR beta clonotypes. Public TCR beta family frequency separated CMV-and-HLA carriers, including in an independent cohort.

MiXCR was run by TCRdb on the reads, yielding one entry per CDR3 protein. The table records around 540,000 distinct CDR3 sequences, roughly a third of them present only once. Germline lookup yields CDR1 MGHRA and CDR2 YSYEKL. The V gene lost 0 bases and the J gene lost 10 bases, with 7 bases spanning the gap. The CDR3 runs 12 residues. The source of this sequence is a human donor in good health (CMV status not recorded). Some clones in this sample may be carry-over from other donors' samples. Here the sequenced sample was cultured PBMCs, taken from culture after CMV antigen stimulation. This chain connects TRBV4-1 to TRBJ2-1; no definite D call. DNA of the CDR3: TGCGCCAGCAGCCAAGAGTTAGGGGAGCAGTTCTTC. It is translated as CASSQELGEQFF.